This entry concerns a single T cell receptor beta chain. The antigen is unknown. This sample is drawn from a study of T-cell reconstitution after alpha-beta-depleted transplantation in children. Unique molecular identifiers were used in preparing the TCRbeta library. A single record per CDR3 protein comes from TCRdb applying MiXCR to the PCR reads. The table has fewer than 500,000 distinct CDR3 sequences, 43% seen once. Study-wide findings and caveats: Several hundred expanded graft clones reportedly gave rise to the alpha-beta T cells present about two months after transplant. One year after transplant, T-cell counts and diversity came mostly from newly produced T cells. Surviving recipient T cells and thymic progenitors produced the high day-60 TCRbeta diversity seen in some patients.

This sequence originates from a girl aged 2 to 9 with aplastic anemia, due to receive a stem cell transplant. Sequenced here: PBMCs, sampled before TCRalphabeta/CD19-depleted stem cell transplant.

The CDR3 nucleotides are TGCGCCAGCAGCTTGCAAGTGGGTTTAAGCTCGAGAGGAGAAAAACTGTTTTTT. Translated: CASSLQVGLSSRGEKLFF. The chain recombines TRBV5-1 with TRBJ1-4, with no clear D. Germline CDR1 is SGHRS and CDR2 is YFSETQ. With 1 base removed from V and 8 bases from J, the gap between germline ends came to 24 bases. The CDR3 has 18 residues.